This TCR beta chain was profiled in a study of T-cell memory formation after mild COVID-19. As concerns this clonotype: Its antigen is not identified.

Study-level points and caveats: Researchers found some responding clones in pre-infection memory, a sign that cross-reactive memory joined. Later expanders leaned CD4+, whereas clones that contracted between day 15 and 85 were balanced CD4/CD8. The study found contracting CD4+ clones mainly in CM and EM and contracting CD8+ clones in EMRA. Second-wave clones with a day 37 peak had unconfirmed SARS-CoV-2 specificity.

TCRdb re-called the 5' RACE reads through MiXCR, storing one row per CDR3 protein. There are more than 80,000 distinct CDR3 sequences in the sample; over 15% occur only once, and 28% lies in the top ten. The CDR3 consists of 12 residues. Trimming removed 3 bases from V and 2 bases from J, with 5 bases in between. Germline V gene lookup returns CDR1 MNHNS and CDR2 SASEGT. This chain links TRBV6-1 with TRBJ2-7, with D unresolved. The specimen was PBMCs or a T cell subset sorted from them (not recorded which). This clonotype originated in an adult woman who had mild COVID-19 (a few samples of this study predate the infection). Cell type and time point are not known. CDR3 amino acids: CASSDWTYEQYF. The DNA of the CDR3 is TGTGCCAGCAGTGATTGGACCTACGAGCAGTACTTC.